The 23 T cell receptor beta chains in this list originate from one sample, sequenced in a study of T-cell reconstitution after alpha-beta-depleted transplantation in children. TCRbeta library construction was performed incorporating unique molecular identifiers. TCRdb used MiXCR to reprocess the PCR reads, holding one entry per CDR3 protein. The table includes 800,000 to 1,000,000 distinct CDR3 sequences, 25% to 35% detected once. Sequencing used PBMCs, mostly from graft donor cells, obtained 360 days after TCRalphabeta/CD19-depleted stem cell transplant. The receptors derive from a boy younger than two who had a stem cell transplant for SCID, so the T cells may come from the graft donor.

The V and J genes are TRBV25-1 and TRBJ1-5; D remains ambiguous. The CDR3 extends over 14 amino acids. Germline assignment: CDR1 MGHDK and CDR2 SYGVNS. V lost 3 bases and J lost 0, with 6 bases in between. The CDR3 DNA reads TGTGCCAGCAGTGATGCAAATAGCAATCAGCCCCAGCATTTT. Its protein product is CASSDANSNQPQHF. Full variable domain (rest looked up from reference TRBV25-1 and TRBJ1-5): EADIYQTPRYLVIGTGKKITLECSQTMGHDKMYWYQQDPGMELHLIHYSYGVNSTEKGDLSSESTVSRIRTEHFPLTLESARPSHTSQYLCASSDANSNQPQHFGDGTRLSIL.

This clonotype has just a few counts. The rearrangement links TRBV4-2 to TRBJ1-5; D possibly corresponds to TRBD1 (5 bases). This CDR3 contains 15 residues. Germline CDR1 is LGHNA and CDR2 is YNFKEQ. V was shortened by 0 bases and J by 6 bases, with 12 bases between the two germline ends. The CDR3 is CASSQENGGAQPQHF. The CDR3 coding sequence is TGTGCCAGCAGCCAAGAGAACGGTGGGGCTCAGCCCCAGCATTTT.

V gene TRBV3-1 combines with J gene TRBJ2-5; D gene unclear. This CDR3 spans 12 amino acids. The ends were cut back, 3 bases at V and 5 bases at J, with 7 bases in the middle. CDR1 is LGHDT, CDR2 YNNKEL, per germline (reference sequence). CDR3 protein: CASSHNRETQYF. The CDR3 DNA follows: TGTGCCAGCAGCCATAACCGGGAGACCCAGTACTTC.

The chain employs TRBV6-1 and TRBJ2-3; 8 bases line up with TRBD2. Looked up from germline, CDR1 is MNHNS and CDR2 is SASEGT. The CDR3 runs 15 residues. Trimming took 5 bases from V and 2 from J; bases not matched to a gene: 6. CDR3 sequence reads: CASSPSGPFTDTQYF. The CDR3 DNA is TGTGCCAGCAGTCCTAGCGGGCCGTTCACAGATACGCAGTATTTT.

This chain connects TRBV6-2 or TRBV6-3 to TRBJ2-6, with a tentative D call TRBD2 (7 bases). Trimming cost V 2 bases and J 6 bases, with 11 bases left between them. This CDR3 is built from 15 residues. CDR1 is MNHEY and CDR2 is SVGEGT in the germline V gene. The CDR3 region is CASSYAGGQANVLTF. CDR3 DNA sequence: TGTGCCAGCAGTTACGCCGGGGGGCAGGCCAACGTCCTGACTTTC.

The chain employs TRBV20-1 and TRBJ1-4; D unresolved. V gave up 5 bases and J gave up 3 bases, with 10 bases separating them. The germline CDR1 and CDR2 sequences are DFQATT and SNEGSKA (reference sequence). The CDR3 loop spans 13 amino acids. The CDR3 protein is CSAPGLANEKLFF. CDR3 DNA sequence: TGCAGTGCTCCAGGTCTCGCTAATGAAAAACTGTTTTTT.

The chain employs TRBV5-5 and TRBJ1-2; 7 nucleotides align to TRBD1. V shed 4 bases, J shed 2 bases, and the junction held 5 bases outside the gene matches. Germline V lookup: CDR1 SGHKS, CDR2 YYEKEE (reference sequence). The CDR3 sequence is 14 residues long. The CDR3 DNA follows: TGTGCCAGCAGCGTCGTACAGGGGAACTATGGCTACACCTTC. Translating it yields CASSVVQGNYGYTF.

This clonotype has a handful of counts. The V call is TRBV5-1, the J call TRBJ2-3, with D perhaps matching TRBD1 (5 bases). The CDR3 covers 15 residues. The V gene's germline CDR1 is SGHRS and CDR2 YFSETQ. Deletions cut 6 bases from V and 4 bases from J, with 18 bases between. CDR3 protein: CASKLTALLADTQYF. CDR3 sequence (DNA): TGCGCCAGCAAGTTGACAGCCCTCCTTGCAGATACGCAGTATTTT. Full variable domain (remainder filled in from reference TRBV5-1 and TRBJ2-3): KAGVTQTPRYLIKTRGQQVTLSCSPISGHRSVSWYQQTPGQGLQFLFEYFSETQRNKGNFPGRFSGRQFSNSRSEMNVSTLELGDSALYLCASKLTALLADTQYFGPGTRLTVL.

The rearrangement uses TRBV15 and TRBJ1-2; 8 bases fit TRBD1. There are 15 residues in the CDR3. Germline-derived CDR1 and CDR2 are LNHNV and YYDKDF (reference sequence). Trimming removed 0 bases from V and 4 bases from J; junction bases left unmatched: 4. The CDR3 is CATSRDRGHGYGYTF. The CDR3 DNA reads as TGTGCCACCAGCAGAGACAGGGGGCACGGCTATGGCTACACCTTC.

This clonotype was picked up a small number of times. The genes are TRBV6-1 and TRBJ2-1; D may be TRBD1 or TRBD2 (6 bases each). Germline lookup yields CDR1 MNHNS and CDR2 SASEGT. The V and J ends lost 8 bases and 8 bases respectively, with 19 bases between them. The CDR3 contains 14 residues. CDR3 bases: TGTGCCAGCTCACCGGAGAGGGGGGCGGATGAGCAGTTCTTC. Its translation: CASSPERGADEQFF.

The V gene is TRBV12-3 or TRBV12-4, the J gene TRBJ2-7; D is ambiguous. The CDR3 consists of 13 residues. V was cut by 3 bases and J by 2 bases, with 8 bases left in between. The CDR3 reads CASSFSSPYEQYF. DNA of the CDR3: TGTGCCAGCAGTTTCTCCAGCCCCTACGAGCAGTACTTC.

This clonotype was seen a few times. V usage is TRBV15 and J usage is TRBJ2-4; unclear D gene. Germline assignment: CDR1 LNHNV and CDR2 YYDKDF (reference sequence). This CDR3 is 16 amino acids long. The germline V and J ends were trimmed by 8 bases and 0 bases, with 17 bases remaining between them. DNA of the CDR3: TGTGCCACCGCTATTCGAGGACGTTTAGCCAAAAACATTCAGTACTTC. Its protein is CATAIRGRLAKNIQYF.

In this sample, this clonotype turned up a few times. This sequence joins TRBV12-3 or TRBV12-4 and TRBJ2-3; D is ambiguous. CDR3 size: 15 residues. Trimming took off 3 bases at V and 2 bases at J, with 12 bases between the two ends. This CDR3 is CASSFPSGPTDTQYF. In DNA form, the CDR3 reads TGTGCCAGCAGTTTCCCCAGTGGCCCCACAGATACGCAGTATTTT.

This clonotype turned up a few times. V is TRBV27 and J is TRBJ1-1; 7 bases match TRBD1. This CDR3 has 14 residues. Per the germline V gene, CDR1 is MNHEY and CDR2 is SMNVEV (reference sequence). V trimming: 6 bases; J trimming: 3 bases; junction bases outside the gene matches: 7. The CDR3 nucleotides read TGTGCCAGCAGACGGACAGGTCGAGACACTGAAGCTTTCTTT. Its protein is CASRRTGRDTEAFF.

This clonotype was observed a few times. The CDR3 spells CASSVGGGRRDTQYF. CDR3 nucleotides: TGTGCCAGCAGCGTGGGAGGCGGAAGAAGAGATACGCAGTATTTT. The chain links TRBV9 to TRBJ2-3, with D possibly matching TRBD2 (6 bases). Trimming took 2 bases from V and 5 from J, leaving 15 bases between them. The CDR3 length is 15 residues. The V gene's germline CDR1 is SGDLS and CDR2 YYNGEE. Looking up the rest from reference TRBV9 and TRBJ2-3 gives the full variable domain: DSGVTQTPKHLITATGQRVTLRCSPRSGDLSVYWYQQSLDQGLQFLIQYYNGEERAKGNILERFSAQQFPDLHSELNLSSLELGDSALYFCASSVGGGRRDTQYFGPGTRLTVL.

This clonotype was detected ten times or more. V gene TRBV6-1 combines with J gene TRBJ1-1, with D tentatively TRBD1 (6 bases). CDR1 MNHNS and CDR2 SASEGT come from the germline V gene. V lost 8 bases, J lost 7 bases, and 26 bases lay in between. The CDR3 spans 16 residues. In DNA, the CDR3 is TGTGCCAGCGGATCGAGGGGGTCCCGTAACGTTGGTGAAGCTTTCTTT. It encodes CASGSRGSRNVGEAFF.

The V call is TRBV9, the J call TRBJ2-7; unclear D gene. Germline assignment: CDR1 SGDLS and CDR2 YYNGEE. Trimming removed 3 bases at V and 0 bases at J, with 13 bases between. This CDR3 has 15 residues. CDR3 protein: CASSAGPPGSYEQYF. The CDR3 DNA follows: TGTGCCAGCAGCGCCGGACCCCCCGGCTCCTACGAGCAGTACTTC.

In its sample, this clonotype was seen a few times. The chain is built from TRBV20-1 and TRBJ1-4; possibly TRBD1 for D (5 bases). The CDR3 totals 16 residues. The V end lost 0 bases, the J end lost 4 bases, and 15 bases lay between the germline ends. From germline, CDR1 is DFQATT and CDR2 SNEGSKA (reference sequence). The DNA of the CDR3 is TGCAGTGCTAGAGAGGTTGGGGCAGGCCGTAATGAAAAACTGTTTTTT. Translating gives CSAREVGAGRNEKLFF.

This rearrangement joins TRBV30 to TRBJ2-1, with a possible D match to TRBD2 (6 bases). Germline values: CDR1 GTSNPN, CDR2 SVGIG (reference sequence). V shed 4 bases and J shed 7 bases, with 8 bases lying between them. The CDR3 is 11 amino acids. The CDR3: CAWNRGNEQFF. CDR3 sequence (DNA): TGTGCCTGGAATCGGGGGAATGAGCAGTTCTTC.

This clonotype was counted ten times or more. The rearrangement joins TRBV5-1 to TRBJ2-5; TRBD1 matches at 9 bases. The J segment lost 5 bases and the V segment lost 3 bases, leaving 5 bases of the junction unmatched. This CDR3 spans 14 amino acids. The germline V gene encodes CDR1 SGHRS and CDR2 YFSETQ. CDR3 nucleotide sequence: TGCGCCAGCAGCTACCAACAGGGGGCGGAGACCCAGTACTTC. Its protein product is CASSYQQGAETQYF.

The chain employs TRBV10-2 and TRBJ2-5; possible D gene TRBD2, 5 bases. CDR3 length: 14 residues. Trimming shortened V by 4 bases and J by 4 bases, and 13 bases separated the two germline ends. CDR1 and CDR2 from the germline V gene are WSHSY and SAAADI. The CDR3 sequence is CASSGFVGGETQYF. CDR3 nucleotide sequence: TGCGCCAGCAGTGGATTCGTAGGAGGAGAGACCCAGTACTTC.

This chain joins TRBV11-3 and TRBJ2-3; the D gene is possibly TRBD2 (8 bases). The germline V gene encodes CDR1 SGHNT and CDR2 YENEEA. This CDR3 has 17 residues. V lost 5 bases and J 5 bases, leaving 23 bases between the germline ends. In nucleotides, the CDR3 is TGTGCCAGCAGCGCCGAGCCGGGACTAGGGGGCAGAGATACGCAGTATTTT. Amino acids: CASSAEPGLGGRDTQYF.

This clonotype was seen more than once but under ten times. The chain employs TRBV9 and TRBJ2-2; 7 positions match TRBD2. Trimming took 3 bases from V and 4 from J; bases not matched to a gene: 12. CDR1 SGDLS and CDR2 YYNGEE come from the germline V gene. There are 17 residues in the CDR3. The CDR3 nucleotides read TGTGCCAGCAGCGCCCAGAAGTGGACTAGTGGCACCGGGGAGCTGTTTTTT. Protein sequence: CASSAQKWTSGTGELFF.